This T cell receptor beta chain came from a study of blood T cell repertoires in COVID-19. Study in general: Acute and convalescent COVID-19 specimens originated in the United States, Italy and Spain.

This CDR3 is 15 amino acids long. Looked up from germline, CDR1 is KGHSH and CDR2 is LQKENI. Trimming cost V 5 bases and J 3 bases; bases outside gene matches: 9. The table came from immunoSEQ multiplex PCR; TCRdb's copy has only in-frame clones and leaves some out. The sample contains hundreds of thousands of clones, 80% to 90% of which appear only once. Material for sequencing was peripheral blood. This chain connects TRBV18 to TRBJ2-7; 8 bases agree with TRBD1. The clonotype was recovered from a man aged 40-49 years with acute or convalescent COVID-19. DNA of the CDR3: TGTGCCAGCTCATTGACAGGGGAACAACACTACGAGCAGTACTTC. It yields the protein CASSLTGEQHYEQYF.